A selection of T cell receptor beta chains follows, all from one sample in a study of identical twins. TCRdb re-called the 5' RACE reads through MiXCR, storing one row per CDR3 protein. The sample shows some 330,000 distinct CDR3 sequences, 8.5% to 10% of them seen only once. Sequencing was carried out using naive T cells sorted from blood. Receptors originate from a woman in her forties or fifties in good health. Each CDR3 is given with its conserved first and last residue. Each record gives: J gene, V gene, clone size, CDR3 length, D gene, CDR3 protein, CDR3 DNA. D genes are given only for firm matches. Size tells how often a clone was seen (once, few, many) or the class of an expanded clone, and some rows leave it out.

J gene: TRBJ1-3; V gene: TRBV10-3; clone size: many; CDR3 length: 17; D gene: TRBD1; CDR3 protein: CAISLLGQGASGNTIYF; CDR3 DNA: TGTGCCATCAGCCTCCTGGGACAGGGGGCTTCTGGAAACACCATATATTTT
J gene: TRBJ1-5; V gene: TRBV12-3/TRBV12-4; clone size: many; CDR3 length: 14; D gene: -; CDR3 protein: CASSFQDSNQPQHF; CDR3 DNA: TGTGCCAGCAGTTTCCAGGATAGCAATCAGCCCCAGCATTTT
J gene: TRBJ2-5; V gene: TRBV4-2; clone size: -; CDR3 length: 15; D gene: -; CDR3 protein: CASREGGALAQTQYF; CDR3 DNA: TGTGCCAGCAGGGAGGGGGGGGCACTCGCGCAGACCCAGTACTTC
J gene: TRBJ2-1; V gene: TRBV24-1; clone size: -; CDR3 length: 11; D gene: -; CDR3 protein: CATERGGEQFF; CDR3 DNA: TGTGCCACCGAAAGGGGAGGCGAGCAGTTCTTC
J gene: TRBJ2-5; V gene: TRBV5-1; clone size: -; CDR3 length: 14; D gene: -; CDR3 protein: CASSLELREETQYF; CDR3 DNA: TGCGCCAGCAGCTTGGAGCTCAGGGAAGAGACCCAGTACTTC
J gene: TRBJ1-6; V gene: TRBV10-3; clone size: -; CDR3 length: 12; D gene: -; CDR3 protein: CAIRGVDSPLHF; CDR3 DNA: TGTGCCATCAGAGGTGTCGATTCACCCCTCCACTTT
J gene: TRBJ1-2; V gene: TRBV7-9; clone size: -; CDR3 length: 12; D gene: -; CDR3 protein: CASAANNYGYTF; CDR3 DNA: TGTGCCAGCGCAGCGAATAACTATGGCTACACCTTC
J gene: TRBJ2-3; V gene: TRBV7-6; clone size: -; CDR3 length: 14; D gene: -; CDR3 protein: CASSRITEADTQYF; CDR3 DNA: TGTGCCAGCAGCCGCATAACTGAGGCAGATACGCAGTATTTT
J gene: TRBJ2-7; V gene: TRBV20-1; clone size: few; CDR3 length: 13; D gene: -; CDR3 protein: CSARERGLNEQYF; CDR3 DNA: TGCAGTGCTAGAGAGAGAGGATTAAACGAGCAGTACTTC
J gene: TRBJ2-3; V gene: TRBV3-1; clone size: few; CDR3 length: 16; D gene: TRBD2; CDR3 protein: CASSTRGGMKTDTQYF; CDR3 DNA: TGTGCCAGCAGCACCCGCGGGGGGATGAAAACAGATACGCAGTATTTT
J gene: TRBJ2-1; V gene: TRBV6-5; clone size: -; CDR3 length: 15; D gene: -; CDR3 protein: CASTPPGLKGNEQFF; CDR3 DNA: TGTGCCAGCACCCCTCCCGGGCTAAAGGGCAATGAGCAGTTCTTC
J gene: TRBJ2-2; V gene: TRBV12-3/TRBV12-4; clone size: many; CDR3 length: 13; D gene: -; CDR3 protein: CASSLGPNGELFF; CDR3 DNA: TGTGCCAGCAGTTTGGGGCCCAACGGGGAGCTGTTTTTT
J gene: TRBJ2-3; V gene: TRBV29-1; clone size: -; CDR3 length: 16; D gene: -; CDR3 protein: CSVERDAGLGTDTQYF; CDR3 DNA: TGCAGCGTTGAAAGGGACGCGGGGCTGGGCACAGATACGCAGTATTTT
J gene: TRBJ1-2; V gene: TRBV29-1; clone size: -; CDR3 length: 12; D gene: -; CDR3 protein: CSTIQGWGGYTF; CDR3 DNA: TGCAGCACAATACAGGGATGGGGTGGCTACACCTTC
J gene: TRBJ2-1; V gene: TRBV7-9; clone size: few; CDR3 length: 13; D gene: -; CDR3 protein: CASRGPKSDEQFF; CDR3 DNA: TGTGCCAGCAGGGGACCGAAGTCGGATGAGCAGTTCTTC
J gene: TRBJ1-6; V gene: TRBV7-9; clone size: many; CDR3 length: 14; D gene: -; CDR3 protein: CASSPGGGNSPLHF; CDR3 DNA: TGTGCCAGCAGCCCGGGTGGGGGTAATTCACCCCTCCACTTT
J gene: TRBJ1-1; V gene: TRBV29-1; clone size: many; CDR3 length: 12; D gene: -; CDR3 protein: CSVGHSNTEAFF; CDR3 DNA: TGCAGCGTTGGGCATTCGAACACTGAAGCTTTCTTT
J gene: TRBJ2-1; V gene: TRBV3-1; clone size: -; CDR3 length: 14; D gene: -; CDR3 protein: CASSQAGFPHEQFF; CDR3 DNA: TGTGCCAGCAGCCAAGCCGGGTTCCCCCATGAGCAGTTCTTC
J gene: TRBJ2-3; V gene: TRBV12-3/TRBV12-4; clone size: -; CDR3 length: 12; D gene: -; CDR3 protein: CASTAGTDTQYF; CDR3 DNA: TGTGCCAGCACGGCGGGCACAGATACGCAGTATTTT
J gene: TRBJ2-3; V gene: TRBV29-1; clone size: -; CDR3 length: 15; D gene: -; CDR3 protein: CSVELRAIRPDTQYF; CDR3 DNA: TGCAGCGTTGAATTACGAGCTATCCGCCCAGATACGCAGTATTTT
J gene: TRBJ2-1; V gene: TRBV20-1; clone size: -; CDR3 length: 17; D gene: -; CDR3 protein: CSARDYELSVEFSEQFF; CDR3 DNA: TGCAGTGCTAGAGATTACGAGCTCAGTGTAGAATTCAGTGAGCAGTTCTTC
J gene: TRBJ2-1; V gene: TRBV19; clone size: few; CDR3 length: 15; D gene: -; CDR3 protein: CASSTTLVTYNEQFF; CDR3 DNA: TGTGCCAGTAGTACGACCCTGGTGACTTACAATGAGCAGTTCTTC
J gene: TRBJ2-1; V gene: TRBV4-2; clone size: few; CDR3 length: 18; D gene: TRBD2; CDR3 protein: CASSHHSGRVQSYNEQFF; CDR3 DNA: TGTGCCAGCAGCCATCATAGCGGGAGGGTTCAATCCTACAATGAGCAGTTCTTC
J gene: TRBJ2-3; V gene: TRBV12-3/TRBV12-4; clone size: once; CDR3 length: 15; D gene: TRBD2; CDR3 protein: CASHGTSGSTDTQYF; CDR3 DNA: TGTGCCAGTCACGGGACTAGCGGGAGCACAGATACGCAGTATTTT
J gene: TRBJ1-1; V gene: TRBV12-3/TRBV12-4; clone size: -; CDR3 length: 14; D gene: -; CDR3 protein: CASSGTRENTEAFF; CDR3 DNA: TGTGCCAGCAGCGGGACAAGGGAGAACACTGAAGCTTTCTTT
J gene: TRBJ2-7; V gene: TRBV12-3/TRBV12-4; clone size: many; CDR3 length: 13; D gene: TRBD2; CDR3 protein: CASSHGLAYEQYF; CDR3 DNA: TGTGCCAGCAGCCACGGACTAGCCTACGAGCAGTACTTC
J gene: TRBJ1-6; V gene: TRBV15; clone size: few; CDR3 length: 15; D gene: TRBD1; CDR3 protein: CATSRETGDNSPLHF; CDR3 DNA: TGTGCCACCAGCAGAGAAACAGGGGACAATTCACCCCTCCACTTT
J gene: TRBJ2-5; V gene: TRBV29-1; clone size: many; CDR3 length: 12; D gene: TRBD1; CDR3 protein: CSVGTGQETQYF; CDR3 DNA: TGCAGCGTCGGGACAGGGCAAGAGACCCAGTACTTC
J gene: TRBJ1-4; V gene: TRBV7-9; clone size: many; CDR3 length: 15; D gene: TRBD1; CDR3 protein: CASSARPGQGRKLFF; CDR3 DNA: TGTGCCAGCAGCGCCCGTCCGGGACAGGGGAGGAAACTGTTTTTT